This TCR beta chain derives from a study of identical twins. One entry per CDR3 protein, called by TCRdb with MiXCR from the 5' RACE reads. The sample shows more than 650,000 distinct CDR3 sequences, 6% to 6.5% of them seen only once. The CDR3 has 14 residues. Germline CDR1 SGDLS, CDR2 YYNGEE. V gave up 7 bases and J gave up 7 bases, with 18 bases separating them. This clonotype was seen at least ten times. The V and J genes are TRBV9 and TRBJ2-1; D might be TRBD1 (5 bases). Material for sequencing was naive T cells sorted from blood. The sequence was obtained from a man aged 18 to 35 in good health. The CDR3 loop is CASPICGAVNEQFF. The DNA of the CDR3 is TGTGCCAGCCCCATTTGTGGGGCGGTTAATGAGCAGTTCTTC.